One sample yielded the 19 T cell receptor beta chains listed below, sequenced in a study of blood T cell repertoires in COVID-19. The method was immunoSEQ multiplex PCR; TCRdb's version includes in-frame clones alone and lacks a portion of them. The top ten hold over 5% of the sample, which has some 120,000 clones, about 86% seen once. The sequenced sample consisted of peripheral blood. These receptors were collected from a man at least 80 years old with active or convalescent COVID-19.

The chain is built from TRBV2 and TRBJ2-5, with D maybe TRBD2 (6 bases). The germline CDR1 and CDR2 sequences are SNHLY and FYNNEI. The CDR3 runs to 14 residues. The ends were cut back, 7 bases at V and 0 bases at J, with 12 bases in the middle. CDR3 nucleotide sequence: TGTGCCAGCATTCGCGGGGTAAACCAAGAGACCCAGTACTTC. Its translation is CASIRGVNQETQYF.

The rearrangement uses TRBV12-3 or TRBV12-4 and TRBJ2-5, with D tentatively TRBD2 (7 bases). The V and J ends lost 5 bases and 9 bases respectively, with 16 bases between them. This CDR3 has 13 amino acids. The CDR3 protein is CASSGGGGGAQYF. DNA for the CDR3: TGTGCCAGCAGTGGCGGGGGCGGCGGGGCCCAGTACTTC.

This clone was recorded once. V usage is TRBV5-1 and J usage is TRBJ1-1; 7 bases line up with TRBD1. The germline V gene has CDR1 SGHRS and CDR2 YFSETQ. Trimming took 4 bases from V and 6 from J; bases not matched to a gene: 9. The CDR3 consists of 14 residues. The CDR3 nucleotides read TGCGCCAGCAGCCACAGAGACAGGGTAGCTGAAGCTTTCTTT. Translation: CASSHRDRVAEAFF.

In its sample, this clone was seen a few times. This chain uses TRBV11-2 with TRBJ1-6, with D possibly TRBD1 on 6 matching bases. Germline assignment: CDR1 SGHAT and CDR2 FQNNGV. This CDR3 is built from 15 residues. Trimming cost V 5 bases and J 6 bases, with 14 bases left between them. CDR3 region: CASSVTGTLNSPLHF. The CDR3 DNA reads as TGTGCCAGCAGCGTAACCGGGACACTTAATTCACCCCTCCACTTT.

This clone was found once. V is TRBV11-2 and J is TRBJ1-1, with 7 positions matching TRBD1. V shed 5 bases, J shed 7 bases, and the junction held 7 bases outside the gene matches. From germline, CDR1 is SGHAT and CDR2 FQNNGV. This CDR3 has 13 residues. This CDR3 is CASSTGQAGEAFF. The DNA for the CDR3 is TGTGCCAGCAGCACAGGACAGGCTGGTGAAGCTTTCTTT.

The chain is built from TRBV4-2 and TRBJ1-1; D is possibly TRBD1 (5 bases). There are 14 residues in the CDR3. With 4 bases removed from V and 1 base from J, the gap between germline ends came to 10 bases. Germline V lookup: CDR1 LGHNA, CDR2 YNFKEQ. The CDR3 coding sequence is TGTGCCAGCAGCCCATTGACAGAGAACACTGAAGCTTTCTTT. The encoded protein is CASSPLTENTEAFF.

The chain recombines TRBV11-2 with TRBJ2-7; 11 nucleotides agree with TRBD2. The CDR3 contains 15 residues. Germline trimming cut 8 bases from V and 1 base from J; bases unmatched to any gene: 7. Germline CDR1 reads SGHAT; CDR2 reads FQNNGV. The CDR3 is CASQPGLAASYEQYF. CDR3 DNA: TGTGCCAGCCAACCGGGACTAGCGGCTTCCTACGAGCAGTACTTC.

The chain couples TRBV21-1 to TRBJ2-7; the table calls TRBD2, which could not be checked here. TRBV21-1 is an annotated pseudogene. The CDR3 runs 17 residues. As DNA, the CDR3 is TGTGCCAGCAGCTCCCCCCAGTGTGCGGGGGGGCCGGAAGAGCAGTACTTC. Protein sequence: CASSSPQCAGGPEEQYF.

The rearrangement joins TRBV29-1 to TRBJ1-1, with 8 bases fitting TRBD1. The junction had 5 bases not matched to a gene; V was cut back by 3 bases and J by 2 bases. The CDR3 has 14 amino acids. Germline V gene lookup returns CDR1 SQVTM and CDR2 ANQGSEA. The CDR3 nucleotides are TGCAGCGTTGAGACGGGACAGGCAAACACTGAAGCTTTCTTT. It codes for CSVETGQANTEAFF.

This clone was recorded a few times. A junction end diverges from the germline sequence, so it may reflect a read error. The chain couples TRBV7-2 to TRBJ2-7; possible D gene TRBD2, 6 bases. This CDR3 comprises 13 residues. CDR1 is SGHTA, CDR2 FQGNSA, per germline. CDR3 region: CASSLEEGGWAHF. In DNA, the CDR3 is TGTGCCAGCAGCTTAGAAGAGGGAGGCTGGGCCCACTTC.

This sequence joins TRBV7-9 and TRBJ2-2; 9 bases fit TRBD1. The V and J ends lost 5 bases and 5 bases, in that order; junction bases with no gene match: 18. Germline V gives CDR1 SEHNR, CDR2 FQNEAQ (reference sequence). The CDR3 spans 19 residues. CDR3 amino acids: CASSVAQPMTGGWTGELFF. CDR3 bases: TGTGCCAGCAGCGTGGCCCAGCCTATGACAGGGGGATGGACCGGGGAGCTGTTTTTT.

The chain is built from TRBV3-1 (or the pseudogene TRBV3-2) and TRBJ1-2, with D perhaps TRBD1 (5 bases). Germline lookup yields CDR1 LGHDT and CDR2 YNNKEL (reference sequence). Trimming shortened V by 6 bases and J by 2 bases, and 13 bases separated the two germline ends. There are 14 residues in the CDR3. The CDR3 sequence is CASSPTTENYGYTF. CDR3 DNA sequence: TGTGCCAGCAGTCCGACGACAGAGAACTATGGCTACACCTTC.

The chain couples TRBV2 to TRBJ2-2; 11 bases line up with TRBD2. CDR1 and CDR2 from the germline V gene are SNHLY and FYNNEI. The V segment lost 7 bases and the J segment 4 bases; nucleotides outside the gene matches: 5. This CDR3 is 15 amino acids long. In DNA, the CDR3 is TGTGCCAGCATCACTAGCGGGGGTCGCACCGGGGAGCTGTTTTTT. Its translation is CASITSGGRTGELFF.

CDR3 coding DNA: TGTGCCAGCAGTAGGAACACTGAAGCTTTCTTT. The encoded protein is CASSRNTEAFF. The chain employs TRBV11-2 and TRBJ1-1, with unresolved D. V was clipped by 6 bases and J by 1 base, with 3 bases between them. Germline V lookup: CDR1 SGHAT, CDR2 FQNNGV. The CDR3 is 11 residues long. The variable domain in full, completed from reference TRBV11-2 and TRBJ1-1, reads EAGVAQSPRYKIIEKRQSVAFWCNPISGHATLYWYQQILGQGPKLLIQFQNNGVVDDSQLPKDRFSAERLKGVDSTLKIQPAKLEDSAVYLCASSRNTEAFFGQGTRLTVV.

The sample holds one count of this clone. The chain carries TRBV7-9 and TRBJ1-1, with 7 bases fitting TRBD1. There are 12 residues in the CDR3. With V trimmed by 5 bases and J by 11 bases, 8 bases remained unmatched. Germline V gives CDR1 SEHNR, CDR2 FQNEAQ (reference sequence). The CDR3 here is CASSPADREAFF. CDR3 bases: TGTGCCAGCAGCCCCGCTGACAGGGAGGCTTTCTTT.

The chain joins TRBV7-3 to TRBJ2-7, with TRBD2 identical over 8 bases. The V and J ends lost 2 bases and 2 bases, in that order; junction bases with no gene match: 5. Looked up from germline, CDR1 is SGHTA and CDR2 is FQGTGA. The CDR3 contains 15 residues. In nucleotides, the CDR3 is TGTGCCAGCAGCTTAGAGGCGGGGGGCCCCTACGAGCAGTACTTC. Protein product: CASSLEAGGPYEQYF.

The chain has TRBV6-2 or TRBV6-3 and TRBJ2-5, with 7 bases aligning to TRBD2. With V trimmed by 1 base and J by 0 bases, 5 bases remained unmatched. Germline CDR1 is MNHEY and CDR2 is SVGEGT. CDR3 size: 16 residues. The CDR3 DNA reads as TGTGCCAGCAGTTACTTCGGGGGAGGGAACCAAGAGACCCAGTACTTC. Translating gives CASSYFGGGNQETQYF.

This chain connects TRBV10-3 to TRBJ2-7; D unresolved. CDR3 length: 12 residues. Trimming removed 3 bases at V and 7 bases at J, with 10 bases between. Looked up from germline, CDR1 is ENHRY and CDR2 is SYGVKD. The CDR3 protein is CAISDGYREQYF. CDR3 nucleotide sequence: TGTGCCATCAGTGACGGGTATAGGGAGCAGTACTTC.

This clone was recorded a few times. V and J are TRBV7-2 and TRBJ2-5; 9 bases are a match to TRBD1. Trimming cost V 5 bases and J 5 bases; bases outside gene matches: 6. Germline values: CDR1 SGHTA, CDR2 FQGNSA. This CDR3 spans 14 amino acids. The CDR3, as DNA: TGTGCCAGCAGCCCGTGGACAGGGGACGAGACCCAGTACTTC. This codes for CASSPWTGDETQYF.